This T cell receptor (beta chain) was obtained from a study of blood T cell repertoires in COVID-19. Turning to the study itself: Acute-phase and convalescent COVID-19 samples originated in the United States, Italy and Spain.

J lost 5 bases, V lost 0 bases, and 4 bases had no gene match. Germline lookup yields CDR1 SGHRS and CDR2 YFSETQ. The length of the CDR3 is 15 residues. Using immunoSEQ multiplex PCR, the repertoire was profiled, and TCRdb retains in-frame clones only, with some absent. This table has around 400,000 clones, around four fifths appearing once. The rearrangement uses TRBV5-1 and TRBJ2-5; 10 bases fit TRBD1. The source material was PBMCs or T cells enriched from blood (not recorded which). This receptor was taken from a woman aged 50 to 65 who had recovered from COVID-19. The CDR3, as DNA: TGCGCCAGCAGCTTGGGCGGGACAGGGGTCGAGACCCAGTACTTC. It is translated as CASSLGGTGVETQYF. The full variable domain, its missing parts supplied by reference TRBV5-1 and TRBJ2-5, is KAGVTQTPRYLIKTRGQQVTLSCSPISGHRSVSWYQQTPGQGLQFLFEYFSETQRNKGNFPGRFSGRQFSNSRSEMNVSTLELGDSALYLCASSLGGTGVETQYFGPGTRLLVL.